The present TCR beta chain was sequenced within a study of regulatory T cells in long-lasting Graves disease. Described time point: persistent/refractory GD, antithyroid drugs over 5 years with positive TRAb. From RNA extracted from PBMCs, the TCR library was made. CDR3-region Arm-PCR and iRepertoire HTBI primers produced the TCR beta libraries. TCRdb recomputed calls from the multiplex PCR reads with MiXCR, one row per CDR3 protein. The sample consists of roughly 490,000 distinct CDR3 sequences, roughly 22% of them appearing once. This clonotype has ten or more counts. Per germline, CDR1 LNHDA and CDR2 SQIVND (reference sequence). Trimming stripped 2 bases from V and 0 bases from J, with 7 bases between. The CDR3 totals 14 residues.

The receptor comes from a female donor with Graves disease. The specimen was peripheral blood mononuclear cells (PBMCs), collected when the disease was refractory, from a patient treated with antithyroid drugs. V is TRBV19 and J is TRBJ1-1, with no clear D. The chain's CDR3 is CASSIYSMNTEAFF. The CDR3 DNA reads TGTGCCAGTAGTATATACAGTATGAACACTGAAGCTTTCTTT.